The sequence of this T cell receptor beta chain was determined in a study of cytomegalovirus exposure and HLA in healthy donors. Study outcomes and limitations: After further analysis at a later stage, 16,951 TCR beta sequences were associated with HLA alleles at 0.05 false discovery rate. Per a prior analysis, the majority of TCR beta V segments were productive roughly 87% or roughly 30% of the time.

A remark on this clone: The target antigen is unknown.

There are 14 residues in the CDR3. V lost 4 bases and J 1 base, leaving 10 bases between the germline ends. Looked up from germline, CDR1 is ENHRY and CDR2 is SYGVKD. Primers: 60 Vbeta forward and 13 Jbeta reverse. Using immunoSEQ multiplex PCR, the repertoire was profiled, and TCRdb retains in-frame clones only, with some absent. Of 120,000 to 150,000 clones in the sample, more than 60% are singletons; the top ten hold approximately 6.5%. This sequence was found in a woman aged 55-70 years in good health and CMV-seronegative. The sample taken for sequencing was PBMCs. This chain links TRBV10-3 with TRBJ1-1; a possible D gene is TRBD1 (5 bases). Here the CDR3 DNA reads TGTGCCATCAGTGGGGAGGGGCCGAACACTGAAGCTTTCTTT. As protein: CAISGEGPNTEAFF.